These T cell receptor beta chains were read from a single sample in a study of radiotherapy plus CTLA-4 blockade in lung cancer. The data were produced by immunoSEQ multiplex PCR, yet TCRdb's version contains in-frame clones alone and is incomplete. The sample has 40,000 to 45,000 clones; roughly two thirds are singletons. Sequences were derived from peripheral blood, sampled from a patient treated with radiotherapy plus ipilimumab. These receptors originate from a human donor with non-small cell lung cancer who had a partial response to radiotherapy plus ipilimumab. Each CDR3 is given with its conserved first and last residue. D genes are given only for firm matches. Not every row has a clone size; where given, it reads once, few, many or a size class.

>TRBJ2-6|TRBV10-3|TRBD1|-
TGTGCCATCAGTGAGTCTGAGGACAGGGTCTTCGGGGCCAACGTCCTGACTTTC
CAISESEDRVFGANVLTF
>TRBJ2-2|TRBV5-5|-|-
TGTGCCAGCAGCTTGGGGCTAGCGCGAGGGTTCGGGGAGCTGTTTTTT
CASSLGLARGFGELFF
>TRBJ1-4|TRBV10-3|-|-
TGTGCCATCAGTGAGTCGGGGGGTTTTAATGAAAAACTGTTTTTT
CAISESGGFNEKLFF
>TRBJ1-1|TRBV19|-|once
TGTGCCAGTAGTTTCACAGGGAACACTGAAGCTTTCTTT
CASSFTGNTEAFF
>TRBJ2-3|TRBV2|-|-
TGTGCCAGCAGAACAGGGTTTGGTGGTGATACGCAGTATTTT
CASRTGFGGDTQYF
>TRBJ2-7|TRBV6-1|-|-
TGTGCCAGCACCGGGAGCTCCTACGAGCAGTACTTC
CASTGSSYEQYF
>TRBJ1-2|TRBV5-5|-|-
TGTGCCAGCAGCCGTCAAGAGGCTGACTATGGCTACACCTTC
CASSRQEADYGYTF
>TRBJ2-4|TRBV6-6|TRBD1|-
TGTGCCAGCAGACCACCAACCGGGACAGAGTACTTC
CASRPPTGTEYF
>TRBJ2-3|TRBV7-7|-|-
TGTGCTAGCAGCTTAGCGCCCGAACGGACAGCCCTATGCACAGATACGCAGTATTTT
CASSLAPERTALCTDTQYF
>TRBJ1-1|TRBV7-3|-|few
TGTGCCAGCAGCTTAGGAGGAGGGAACACTGAAGCTTTCTTT
CASSLGGGNTEAFF
>TRBJ1-4|TRBV11-3|-|-
TGTGCCAGCAGCTTAGAGGCGGGCCGATCCCTGCGGGATGAAAAACTGTTTTTT
CASSLEAGRSLRDEKLFF
>TRBJ2-7|TRBV5-6|-|-
TGTGCCAGCAGCTCGCTTTACCGGGCGGGCTACGAGCAGTACTTC
CASSSLYRAGYEQYF
>TRBJ1-3|TRBV6-1|TRBD1|-
TGTGCCAGCAGGACAGGGGTATCGGGAAACACCATATATTTT
CASRTGVSGNTIYF
>TRBJ2-7|TRBV5-1|TRBD1|-
TGCGCCAGCAGCTCAGGGACAGGGGGGTACGAGCAGTACTTC
CASSSGTGGYEQYF
>TRBJ1-6|TRBV18|TRBD1|few
TGTGCCAGCTCAACTGACAGGGTTAATTCACCCCTCCACTTT
CASSTDRVNSPLHF
>TRBJ2-1|TRBV7-2|-|-
TGTGCCAGCAGCTCTCCGCTCGGGGGTACCTACAATGAGCAGTTCTTC
CASSSPLGGTYNEQFF
>TRBJ1-5|TRBV5-1|-|-
TGCGCCAGCAGCTTGCCTCGCCTGGACAAAGGGGAGGATAGCAATCAGCCCCAGCATTTT
CASSLPRLDKGEDSNQPQHF
>TRBJ2-7|TRBV10-3|-|few
TGTGCCATCAGTGAGTTGACTAGTGGTGAGCAGTACTTC
CAISELTSGEQYF
>TRBJ2-7|TRBV7-2|-|once
TGTGCCAGCAGCTTAGAGGGGACAAGGGGCGGGCAGTACTTC
CASSLEGTRGGQYF
>TRBJ1-1|TRBV7-8|-|-
TGTGCCAGCAGCCGCTCCCTGCCAGGGATGACTGAAGCTTTCTTT
CASSRSLPGMTEAFF
>TRBJ2-1|TRBV5-1|TRBD2|-
TGCGCCAGCAGCTACCCTGGACTAGACTACAATGAGCAGTTCTTC
CASSYPGLDYNEQFF
>TRBJ1-4|TRBV6-6|-|few
TGTGCCAGCAGTTACCACCAACTCGGTGAAAAACTGTTTTTT
CASSYHQLGEKLFF
>TRBJ2-7|TRBV15|TRBD2|-
TGTGCCACCAGCCCTCTAGCGGGGGGGATTTACGAGCAGTACTTC
CATSPLAGGIYEQYF
>TRBJ1-1|TRBV5-4|TRBD1|few
TGTGCCAGCAGCCCGGGACAGGGGACTGAAGCTTTCTTT
CASSPGQGTEAFF
>TRBJ1-2|TRBV11-2|-|-
TGTGCCAGCAGCTTAGAGCTCTATTCGGGCTACACCTTC
CASSLELYSGYTF
>TRBJ2-1|TRBV30|TRBD1|-
TGTGCCTGGGGGACAGTTAACAATGAGCAGTTCTTC
CAWGTVNNEQFF
>TRBJ2-3|TRBV5-4|TRBD2|few
TGTGCCAGCAGCAAATATCTTGCGGCTAGCGGTACGCAGTATTTT
CASSKYLAASGTQYF
>TRBJ2-3|TRBV7-9|TRBD2|-
TGTGCCAGCAGCCCACCCACTAGCGGGGGGGTATATACGCAGTATTTT
CASSPPTSGGVYTQYF
>TRBJ2-3|TRBV13|TRBD2|-
TGTGCCAGCAGAGCCACTAGCGGGGGGGCAACAGATACGCAGTATTTT
CASRATSGGATDTQYF
>TRBJ1-6|TRBV30|-|few
TGTGCCTGGAGTGTACAGACGGATTCACCCCTCCACTTT
CAWSVQTDSPLHF
>TRBJ2-5|TRBV12-5|TRBD2|-
TGTGCTAGTGGTTTGGTACTCGGGACTAGAGAAGAGACCCAGTACTTC
CASGLVLGTREETQYF
>TRBJ2-7|TRBV27|-|few
TGTGCCAGCAACTCGCTAGGGGCTTCCTACGAGCAGTACTTC
CASNSLGASYEQYF
>TRBJ2-1|TRBV29-1|-|-
TGCAGCGTTGAAGTGGGGGCTCTGGGAGCGGACATCTACAATGAGCAGTTCTTC
CSVEVGALGADIYNEQFF
>TRBJ2-1|TRBV19|-|-
TGTGCCAGTAGTATAGTGACTAGTAACGAGCAGTTCTTC
CASSIVTSNEQFF
>TRBJ2-5|TRBV5-4|TRBD2|-
TGTGCCAGCAGCTTGGCCCTTAGCGGGCCTCAAGAGACCCAGTACTTC
CASSLALSGPQETQYF
>TRBJ2-5|TRBV19|TRBD2|-
TGTGCCAGTAGGGTGGGACGGGAGGGTAAAGAGACCCAGTACTTC
CASRVGREGKETQYF
>TRBJ1-6|TRBV5-1|TRBD1|-
TGCGCCAGCAGCCTACACAGGGGTTCACCCCTCCACTTT
CASSLHRGSPLHF
>TRBJ2-1|TRBV6-1|TRBD1|-
TGTGCCAGCAGGAAAGGGGGCGTCGTAAATGAGCAGTTCTTC
CASRKGGVVNEQFF
>TRBJ1-1|TRBV9|-|-
TGTGCCAGCAGCGTAGCAGCGGGTGGGACTGAAGCTTTCTTT
CASSVAAGGTEAFF
>TRBJ1-5|TRBV7-2|-|-
TGTGCCAGCAGCTTAGTAGCCGGGGGCAATCAGCCCCAGCATTTT
CASSLVAGGNQPQHF
>TRBJ1-2|TRBV6-1|TRBD1|-
TGTGCCACTTTTCAGGCAGGGGGAGAAACCTTC
CATFQAGGETF